The present T cell receptor (beta chain) was sequenced within a study of blood T cell repertoires in COVID-19. Study-wide context: There were acute and convalescent COVID-19 samples, and they came from the United States, Italy and Spain. Sources were T cells, B-cell-depleted T cells, or PBMCs; the material itself was cDNA or gDNA.

Trimming at V came to 1 base and at J to 2 bases, leaving 5 bases not matched to a gene. The germline gives CDR1 SGHTA, CDR2 FQGNSA. The CDR3 sequence is 15 residues long. Concerning this clone itself: The sample carries other DNA sequences with the same CDR3.

In the authors' methods: The authors estimated nucleated cell counts from reference gene primer amplification. TCRdb keeps only in-frame clones here, not all; method: immunoSEQ multiplex PCR. The V and J calls and clone size come from that table; D and trimming were worked out from the DNA. In the table there are 150,000 or so clones, about 87% of which are singletons. The sequencing sample was made of peripheral blood. V and J are TRBV7-2 and TRBJ2-7, with TRBD1 matching 7 bases. The clonotype originates from a man of 80 years or more with acute or convalescent COVID-19. CDR3 sequence reads: CASSLVGTDPYEQYF. The CDR3 nucleotides are TGTGCCAGCAGCTTAGTAGGGACAGATCCCTACGAGCAGTACTTC.